The present T cell receptor beta chain was sequenced within a study of OX40 agonist ivuxolimab in advanced cancers. About this clone: As yet, its antigen is unknown.

Clones were sequenced by immunoSEQ multiplex PCR, and TCRdb holds only the in-frame ones, with some missing. This table has around 100,000 clones, approximately 94% appearing once. The study, taken as a whole, reports: In a subset of nonresponders, normalized T-cell clonal expansion was also low. Circulating CD4+ and CD8+ T cells showed clonal expansion by week 6 at 0.1 to 3.0 mg/kg.

Sequencing used CD4+ or CD8+ T cells sorted from blood, obtained in a trial of the OX40 agonist ivuxolimab. The TCR sequence derives from an adult with an advanced solid tumor such as melanoma, head and neck, liver or kidney cancer.

CDR3 sequence reads: CASSPRTGVSSYEQYF. The CDR3, as DNA: TGTGCCAGCAGCCCCCGGACAGGGGTATCGAGCTACGAGCAGTACTTC. The chain uses TRBV5-4 and TRBJ2-7; the match to TRBD1 covers 9 bases. The CDR3 sequence is 16 residues long. The V segment lost 4 bases and the J segment 3 bases; nucleotides outside the gene matches: 11. The germline V gene encodes CDR1 SGHNT and CDR2 YYREEE (reference sequence).